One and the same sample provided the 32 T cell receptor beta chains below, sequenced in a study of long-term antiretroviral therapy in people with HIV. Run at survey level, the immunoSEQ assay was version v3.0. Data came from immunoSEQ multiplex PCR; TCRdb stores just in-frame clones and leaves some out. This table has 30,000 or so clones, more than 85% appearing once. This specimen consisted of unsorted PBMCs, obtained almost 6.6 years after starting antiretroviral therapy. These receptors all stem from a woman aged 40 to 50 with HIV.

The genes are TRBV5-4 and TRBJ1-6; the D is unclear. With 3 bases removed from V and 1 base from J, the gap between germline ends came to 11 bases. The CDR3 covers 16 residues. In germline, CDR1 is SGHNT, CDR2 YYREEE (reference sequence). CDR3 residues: CASSSGKGSYNSPLHF. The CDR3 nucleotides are TGTGCCAGCAGCTCCGGGAAAGGTTCCTATAATTCACCCCTCCACTTT.

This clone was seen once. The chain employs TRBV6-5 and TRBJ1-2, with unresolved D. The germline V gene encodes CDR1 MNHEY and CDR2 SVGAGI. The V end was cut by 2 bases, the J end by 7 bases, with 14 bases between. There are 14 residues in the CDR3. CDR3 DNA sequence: TGTGCCAGCAGTTACGTTGTCGGGCAAAGTGGCTACACCTTC. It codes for CASSYVVGQSGYTF.

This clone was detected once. The CDR3 is CASRRGQDSYEQYF. The CDR3 nucleotides read TGTGCCAGCCGCCGGGGACAGGACTCCTACGAGCAGTACTTC. The V and J genes are TRBV6-6 and TRBJ2-7; 8 nucleotides line up with TRBD1. This CDR3 has 14 amino acids. The trim removed 8 bases at V and 0 bases at J, leaving 6 bases unmatched. Per germline, CDR1 MNHNY and CDR2 SVGAGI (reference sequence).

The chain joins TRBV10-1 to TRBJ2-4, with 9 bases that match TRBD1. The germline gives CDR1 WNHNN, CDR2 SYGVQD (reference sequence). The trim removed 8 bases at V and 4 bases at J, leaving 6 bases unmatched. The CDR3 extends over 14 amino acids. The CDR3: CASGRDRVKNIQYF. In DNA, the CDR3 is TGCGCCAGCGGTAGGGACAGGGTAAAAAACATTCAGTACTTC.

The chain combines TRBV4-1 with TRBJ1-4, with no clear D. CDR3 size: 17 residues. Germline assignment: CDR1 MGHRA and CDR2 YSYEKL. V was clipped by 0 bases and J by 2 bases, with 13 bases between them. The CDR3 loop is CASSQDGTPKTNEKLFF. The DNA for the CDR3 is TGCGCCAGCAGCCAAGATGGAACTCCGAAGACTAATGAAAAACTGTTTTTT.

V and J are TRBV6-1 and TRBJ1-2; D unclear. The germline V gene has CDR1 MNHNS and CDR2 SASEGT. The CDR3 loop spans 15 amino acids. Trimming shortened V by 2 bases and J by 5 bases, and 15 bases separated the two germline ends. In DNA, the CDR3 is TGTGCCAGCAGTGAACAGCAGGTGGAAGCTTATGGCTACACCTTC. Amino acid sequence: CASSEQQVEAYGYTF.

The CDR3 sequence: CASSVGTSWADNEQFF. In DNA form, the CDR3 reads TGTGCCAGCAGCGTAGGGACGTCGTGGGCGGACAATGAGCAGTTCTTC. V is TRBV9 and J is TRBJ2-1; D gene ambiguous. Trimming left V 0 bases short and J 5 bases short, with 15 bases between. The CDR3 runs to 16 residues. Germline V gene lookup returns CDR1 SGDLS and CDR2 YYNGEE.

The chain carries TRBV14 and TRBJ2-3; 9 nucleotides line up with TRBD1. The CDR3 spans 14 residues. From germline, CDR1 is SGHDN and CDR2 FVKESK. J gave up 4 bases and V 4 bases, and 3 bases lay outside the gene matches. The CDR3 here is CASSLRQGADTQYF. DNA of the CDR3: TGTGCCAGCAGCCTCCGACAGGGGGCAGATACGCAGTATTTT.

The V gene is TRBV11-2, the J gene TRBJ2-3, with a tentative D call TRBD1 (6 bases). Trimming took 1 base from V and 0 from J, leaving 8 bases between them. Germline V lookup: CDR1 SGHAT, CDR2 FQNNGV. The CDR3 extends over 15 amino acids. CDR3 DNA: TGTGCCAGCAGCTTAGTGCAGGGGAGCACAGATACGCAGTATTTT. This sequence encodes CASSLVQGSTDTQYF.

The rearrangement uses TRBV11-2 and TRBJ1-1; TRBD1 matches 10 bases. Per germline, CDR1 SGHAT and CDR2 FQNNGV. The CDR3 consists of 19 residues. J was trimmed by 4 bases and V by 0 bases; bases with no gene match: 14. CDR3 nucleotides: TGTGCCAGCAGCTTAGATCTGGCTTTTTGGACAGGGGGGGCCACTGAAGCTTTCTTT. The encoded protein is CASSLDLAFWTGGATEAFF.

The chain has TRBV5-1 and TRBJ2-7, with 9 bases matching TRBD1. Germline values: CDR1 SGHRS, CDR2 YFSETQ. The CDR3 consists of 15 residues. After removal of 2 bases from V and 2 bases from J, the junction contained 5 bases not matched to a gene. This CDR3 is CASSFRRDRAYEQYF. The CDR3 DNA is TGCGCCAGCAGCTTTCGCCGGGACAGGGCCTACGAGCAGTACTTC.

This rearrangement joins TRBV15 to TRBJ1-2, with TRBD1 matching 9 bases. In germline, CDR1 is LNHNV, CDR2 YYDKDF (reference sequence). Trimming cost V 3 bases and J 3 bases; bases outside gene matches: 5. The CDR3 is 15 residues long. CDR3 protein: CATSSRRQGDYGYTF. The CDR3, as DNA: TGTGCCACCAGCAGTCGTCGACAGGGGGACTATGGCTACACCTTC. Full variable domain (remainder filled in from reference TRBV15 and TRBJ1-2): DAMVIQNPRYQVTQFGKPVTLSCSQTLNHNVMYWYQQKSSQAPKLLFHYYDKDFNNEADTPDNFQSRRPNTSFCFLDIRSPGLGDTAMYLCATSSRRQGDYGYTFGSGTRLTVV.

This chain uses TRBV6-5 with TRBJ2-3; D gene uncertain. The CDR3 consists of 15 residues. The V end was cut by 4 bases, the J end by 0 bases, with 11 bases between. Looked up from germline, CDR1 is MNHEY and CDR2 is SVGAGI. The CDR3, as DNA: TGTGCCAGCAGTTCCCACTCCGCTAGCACAGATACGCAGTATTTT. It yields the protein CASSSHSASTDTQYF.

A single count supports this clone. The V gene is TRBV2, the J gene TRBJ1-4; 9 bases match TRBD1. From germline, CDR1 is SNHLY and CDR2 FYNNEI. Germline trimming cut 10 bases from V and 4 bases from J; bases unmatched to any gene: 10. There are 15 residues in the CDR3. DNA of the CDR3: TGTGCCACCAGGAGGGTGGGACAGGGTAATGAAAAACTGTTTTTT. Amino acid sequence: CATRRVGQGNEKLFF.

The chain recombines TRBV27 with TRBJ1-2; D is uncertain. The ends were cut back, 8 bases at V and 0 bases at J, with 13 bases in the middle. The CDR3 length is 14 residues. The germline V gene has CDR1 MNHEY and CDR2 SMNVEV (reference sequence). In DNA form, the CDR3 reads TGTGCCAGCGGTGGTGGAGCCACTAACTATGGCTACACCTTC. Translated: CASGGGATNYGYTF.

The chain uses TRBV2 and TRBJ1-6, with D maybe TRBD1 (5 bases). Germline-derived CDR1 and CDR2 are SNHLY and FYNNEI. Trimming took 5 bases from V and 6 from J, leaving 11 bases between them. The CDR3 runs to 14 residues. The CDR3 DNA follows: TGTGCCAGCAGTCTAGGGGTTTCTAATTCACCCCTCCACTTT. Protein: CASSLGVSNSPLHF.

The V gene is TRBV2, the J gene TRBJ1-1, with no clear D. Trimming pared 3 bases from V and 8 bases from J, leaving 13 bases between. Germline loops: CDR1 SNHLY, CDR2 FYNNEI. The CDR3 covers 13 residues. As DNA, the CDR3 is TGTGCCAGCAGTGATGGGTACAGAGGAGAAGCTTTCTTT. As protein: CASSDGYRGEAFF.

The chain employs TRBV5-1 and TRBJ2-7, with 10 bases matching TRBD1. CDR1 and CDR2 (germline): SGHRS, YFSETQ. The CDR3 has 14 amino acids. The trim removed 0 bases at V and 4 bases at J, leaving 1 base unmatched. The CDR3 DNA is TGCGCCAGCAGCTTGGTGGGACAGGGGTACGAGCAGTACTTC. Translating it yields CASSLVGQGYEQYF.

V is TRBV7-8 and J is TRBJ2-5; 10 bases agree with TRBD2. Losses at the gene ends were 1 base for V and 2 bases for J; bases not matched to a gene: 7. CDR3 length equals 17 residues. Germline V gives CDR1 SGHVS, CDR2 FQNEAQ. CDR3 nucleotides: TGTGCCAGCAGCTTAGGAGGGCTAGCGGGGGTTCAAGAGACCCAGTACTTC. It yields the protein CASSLGGLAGVQETQYF.

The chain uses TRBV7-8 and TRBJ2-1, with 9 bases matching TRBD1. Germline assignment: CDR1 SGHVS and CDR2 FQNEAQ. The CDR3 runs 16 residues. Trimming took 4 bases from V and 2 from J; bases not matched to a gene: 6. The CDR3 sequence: CASSSGTGRAYNEQFF. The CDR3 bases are TGTGCCAGCAGCTCCGGGACAGGGAGAGCCTACAATGAGCAGTTCTTC.

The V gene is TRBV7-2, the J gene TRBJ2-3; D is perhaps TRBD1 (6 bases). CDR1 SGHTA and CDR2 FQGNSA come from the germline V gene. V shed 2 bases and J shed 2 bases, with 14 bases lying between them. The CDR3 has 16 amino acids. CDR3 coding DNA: TGTGCCAGCAGCTTACAGGGGAGAGGGTCCACAGATACGCAGTATTTT. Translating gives CASSLQGRGSTDTQYF.

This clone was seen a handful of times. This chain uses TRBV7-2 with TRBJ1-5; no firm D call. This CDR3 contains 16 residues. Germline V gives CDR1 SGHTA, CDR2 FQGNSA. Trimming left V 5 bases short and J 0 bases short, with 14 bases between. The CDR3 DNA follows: TGTGCCAGCAGCCGGAGGGCTGATTATAGCAATCAGCCCCAGCATTTT. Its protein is CASSRRADYSNQPQHF.

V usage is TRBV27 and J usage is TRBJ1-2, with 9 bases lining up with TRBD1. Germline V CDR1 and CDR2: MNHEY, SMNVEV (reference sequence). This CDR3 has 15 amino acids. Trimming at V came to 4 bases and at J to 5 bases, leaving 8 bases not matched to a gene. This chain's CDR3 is CASSSRRQGVYGYTF. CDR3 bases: TGTGCCAGCAGTTCACGACGACAGGGGGTATATGGCTACACCTTC.

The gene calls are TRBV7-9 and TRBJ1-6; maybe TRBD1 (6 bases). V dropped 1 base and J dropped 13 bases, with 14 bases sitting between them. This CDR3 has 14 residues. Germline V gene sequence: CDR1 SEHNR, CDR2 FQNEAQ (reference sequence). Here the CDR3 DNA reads TGTGCCAGCAGCTTAGGTACAGGGCTTTTCCCCCTCCACTTT. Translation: CASSLGTGLFPLHF.

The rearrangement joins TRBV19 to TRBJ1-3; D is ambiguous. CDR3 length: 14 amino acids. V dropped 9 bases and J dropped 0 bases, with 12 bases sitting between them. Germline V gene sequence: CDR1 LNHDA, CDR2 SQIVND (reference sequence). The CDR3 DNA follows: TGTGCCAGCAAAGGATATTACTCTGGAAACACCATATATTTT. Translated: CASKGYYSGNTIYF. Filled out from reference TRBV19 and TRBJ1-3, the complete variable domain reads DGGITQSPKYLFRKEGQNVTLSCEQNLNHDAMYWYRQDPGQGLRLIYYSQIVNDFQKGDIAEGYSVSREKKESFPLTVTSAQKNPTAFYLCASKGYYSGNTIYFGEGSWLTVV.

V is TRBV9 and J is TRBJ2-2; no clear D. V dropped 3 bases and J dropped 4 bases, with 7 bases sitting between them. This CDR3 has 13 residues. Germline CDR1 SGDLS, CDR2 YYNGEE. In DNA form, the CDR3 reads TGTGCCAGCAGCGCTCGATTCACCGGGGAGCTGTTTTTT. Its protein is CASSARFTGELFF.

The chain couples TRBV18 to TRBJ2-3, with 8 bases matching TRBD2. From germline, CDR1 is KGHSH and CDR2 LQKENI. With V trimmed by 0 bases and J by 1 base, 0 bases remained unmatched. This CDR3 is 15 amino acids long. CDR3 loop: CASSPPAGGTDTQYF. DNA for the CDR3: TGTGCCAGCTCACCACCAGCGGGGGGCACAGATACGCAGTATTTT.

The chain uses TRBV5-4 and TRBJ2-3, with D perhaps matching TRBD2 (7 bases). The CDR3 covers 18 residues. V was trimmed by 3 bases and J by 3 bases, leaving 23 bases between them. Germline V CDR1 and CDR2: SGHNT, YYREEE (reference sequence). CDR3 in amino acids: CASSSTGWGGAITDTQYF. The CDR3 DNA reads TGTGCCAGCAGCTCAACTGGCTGGGGGGGGGCGATAACAGATACGCAGTATTTT.

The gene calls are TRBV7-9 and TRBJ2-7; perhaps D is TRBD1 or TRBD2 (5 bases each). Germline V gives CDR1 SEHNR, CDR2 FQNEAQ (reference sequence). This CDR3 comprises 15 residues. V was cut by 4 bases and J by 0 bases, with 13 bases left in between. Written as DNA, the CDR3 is TGTGCCAGCAGCTCTGGGACGGCGCTCTCCTACGAGCAGTACTTC. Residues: CASSSGTALSYEQYF.

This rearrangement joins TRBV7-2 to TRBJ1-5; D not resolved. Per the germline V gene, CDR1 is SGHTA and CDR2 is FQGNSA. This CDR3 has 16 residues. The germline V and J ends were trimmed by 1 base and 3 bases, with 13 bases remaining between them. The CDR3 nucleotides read TGTGCCAGCAGCTTAGGCGTGGGGTACTTCAATCAGCCCCAGCATTTT. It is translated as CASSLGVGYFNQPQHF.

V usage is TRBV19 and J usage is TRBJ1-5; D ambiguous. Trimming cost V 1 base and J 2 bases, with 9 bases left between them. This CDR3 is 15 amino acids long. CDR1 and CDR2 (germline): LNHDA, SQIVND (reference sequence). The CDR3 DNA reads TGTGCCAGTAGTATAGGGCAGGTCGGCAATCAGCCCCAGCATTTT. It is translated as CASSIGQVGNQPQHF.

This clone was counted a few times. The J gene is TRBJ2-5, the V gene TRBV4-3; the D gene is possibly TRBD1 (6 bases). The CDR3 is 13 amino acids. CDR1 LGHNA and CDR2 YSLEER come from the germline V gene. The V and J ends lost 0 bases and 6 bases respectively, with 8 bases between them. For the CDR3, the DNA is TGCGCCAGCAGCCAAGACAGGGGACAGACCCAGTACTTC. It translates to CASSQDRGQTQYF.